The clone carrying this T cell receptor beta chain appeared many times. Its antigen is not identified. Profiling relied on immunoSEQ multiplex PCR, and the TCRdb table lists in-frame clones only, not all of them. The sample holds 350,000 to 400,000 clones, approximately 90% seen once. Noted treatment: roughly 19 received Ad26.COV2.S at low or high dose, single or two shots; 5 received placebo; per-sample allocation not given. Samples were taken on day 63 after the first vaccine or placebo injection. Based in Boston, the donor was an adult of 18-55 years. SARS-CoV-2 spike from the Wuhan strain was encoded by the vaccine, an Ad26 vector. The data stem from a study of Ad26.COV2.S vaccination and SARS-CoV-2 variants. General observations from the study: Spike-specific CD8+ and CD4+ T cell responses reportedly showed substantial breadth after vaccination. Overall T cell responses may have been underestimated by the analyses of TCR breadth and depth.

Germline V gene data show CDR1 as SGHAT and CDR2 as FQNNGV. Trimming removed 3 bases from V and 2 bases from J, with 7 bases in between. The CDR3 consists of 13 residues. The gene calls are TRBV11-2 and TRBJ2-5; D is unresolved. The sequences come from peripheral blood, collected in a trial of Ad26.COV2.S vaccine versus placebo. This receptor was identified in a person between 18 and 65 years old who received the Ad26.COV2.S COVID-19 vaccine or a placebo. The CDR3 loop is CASSFGTQETQYF. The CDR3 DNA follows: TGTGCCAGCAGCTTCGGTACTCAAGAGACCCAGTACTTC.